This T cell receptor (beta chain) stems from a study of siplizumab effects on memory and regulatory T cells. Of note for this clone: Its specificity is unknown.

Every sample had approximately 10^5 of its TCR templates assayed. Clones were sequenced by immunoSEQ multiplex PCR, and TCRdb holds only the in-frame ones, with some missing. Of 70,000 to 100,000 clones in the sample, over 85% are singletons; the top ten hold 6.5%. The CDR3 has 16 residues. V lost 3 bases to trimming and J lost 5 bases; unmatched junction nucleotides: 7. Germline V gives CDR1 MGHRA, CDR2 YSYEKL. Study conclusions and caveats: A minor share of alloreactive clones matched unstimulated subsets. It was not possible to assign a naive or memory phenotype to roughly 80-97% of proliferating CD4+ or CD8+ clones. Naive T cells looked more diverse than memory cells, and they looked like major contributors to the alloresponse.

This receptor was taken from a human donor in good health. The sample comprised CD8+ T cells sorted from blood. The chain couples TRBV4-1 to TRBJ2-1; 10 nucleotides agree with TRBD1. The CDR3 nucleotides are TGCGCCAGCAGCCATCCTCCCGGACAGGGGGACAATGAGCAGTTCTTC. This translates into CASSHPPGQGDNEQFF.